This record covers a single TCR beta chain. Its antigen is as yet unknown. These data originate in a study of PD-1 blockade in classical Hodgkin lymphoma. This CDR3 spans 15 amino acids. V lost 5 bases to trimming and J lost 4 bases; unmatched junction nucleotides: 8. CDR1 ENHRY and CDR2 SYGVKD come from the germline V gene. The method was immunoSEQ multiplex PCR; TCRdb's version includes in-frame clones alone and lacks a portion of them. Among about 30,000 clones listed, under 95% were seen once. Sample time point: newly diagnosed, previously untreated cHL patient sample. Comparison samples consisted of PBMCs from newly diagnosed, untreated classical Hodgkin lymphoma. Findings of the study overall: Newly diagnosed patients were said to have less baseline TCR diversity than healthy donors did. Undefined causes, possibly disease activity or prior therapy, underlie the repertoire differences.

This clonotype was obtained from a human donor with classical Hodgkin lymphoma. The V and J genes are TRBV10-3 and TRBJ2-7; 10 positions agree with TRBD1. Sequenced sample: peripheral blood mononuclear cells (PBMCs). CDR3 protein: CAISRDRGRGYEQYF. The CDR3 region has the DNA TGTGCCATCAGTAGAGACAGGGGGCGCGGTTACGAGCAGTACTTC.